These T cell receptor beta chains were read from a single sample in a study of T cell responses to AZD1222 COVID-19 vaccine. Profiling relied on immunoSEQ multiplex PCR, and the TCRdb table lists in-frame clones only, not all of them. The data contain 150,000 to 200,000 clones, about 92% of them singletons. Sequences were derived from peripheral blood, sampled on day 0 of AZD1222 vaccination. These receptors all come from an adult in good health. Both conserved end residues are part of each CDR3. The order of the fields is D gene, J gene, V gene, clone size, CDR3 protein, CDR3 DNA. D genes are given only for firm matches. Size values are once, few and many counts, or a class for expanded clones, and some rows have none.

d_call: TRBD1
j_call: TRBJ1-2
v_call: TRBV2
clone_size: -
cdr3_aa: CASSARGQNGYTF
cdr3_nt: TGTGCCAGCAGTGCCCGGGGACAGAATGGCTACACCTTC

d_call: -
j_call: TRBJ2-2
v_call: TRBV2
clone_size: -
cdr3_aa: CASSGGIRGNTGELFF
cdr3_nt: TGTGCCAGCAGTGGAGGGATCAGGGGAAACACCGGGGAGCTGTTTTTT

d_call: -
j_call: TRBJ1-2
v_call: TRBV5-4
clone_size: -
cdr3_aa: CASSPSGFFYGYTF
cdr3_nt: TGTGCCAGCAGCCCTAGCGGGTTCTTCTATGGCTACACCTTC

d_call: TRBD1
j_call: TRBJ1-2
v_call: TRBV7-2
clone_size: -
cdr3_aa: CASSPRDRAGYGYTF
cdr3_nt: TGTGCCAGCAGCCCCCGGGACAGGGCAGGGTATGGCTACACCTTC

d_call: -
j_call: TRBJ2-2
v_call: TRBV11-2
clone_size: -
cdr3_aa: CASSPSGATNTGELFF
cdr3_nt: TGTGCCAGCAGCCCCTCAGGGGCAACGAACACCGGGGAGCTGTTTTTT

d_call: -
j_call: TRBJ1-2
v_call: TRBV12-5
clone_size: -
cdr3_aa: CASGWGLRGYTF
cdr3_nt: TGTGCTAGTGGCTGGGGATTGCGTGGCTACACCTTC

d_call: -
j_call: TRBJ2-2
v_call: TRBV2
clone_size: -
cdr3_aa: CASTPQRGGTGELFF
cdr3_nt: TGTGCCAGCACACCCCAAAGGGGGGGGACCGGGGAGCTGTTTTTT

d_call: -
j_call: TRBJ1-1
v_call: TRBV11-3
clone_size: -
cdr3_aa: CASSLNGAEAFF
cdr3_nt: TGTGCCAGCAGCTTAAATGGGGCTGAAGCTTTCTTT

d_call: -
j_call: TRBJ2-2
v_call: TRBV3-1/TRBV3-2
clone_size: -
cdr3_aa: CASSQYDYGGELFF
cdr3_nt: TGTGCCAGCAGCCAATACGATTACGGCGGGGAGCTGTTTTTT

d_call: -
j_call: TRBJ2-1
v_call: TRBV6-2/TRBV6-3
clone_size: few
cdr3_aa: CASSYPYNEQFF
cdr3_nt: TGTGCCAGCAGTTACCCCTACAATGAGCAGTTCTTC

d_call: -
j_call: TRBJ1-4
v_call: TRBV3-1/TRBV3-2
clone_size: -
cdr3_aa: CASSLNPRGRPVGMVFF
cdr3_nt: TGTGCCAGCAGCCTCAACCCCCGGGGACGCCCCGTAGGAATGGTGTTTTTT

d_call: -
j_call: TRBJ2-6
v_call: TRBV9
clone_size: -
cdr3_aa: CASSVEPSGANVLTF
cdr3_nt: TGTGCCAGCAGCGTAGAACCCTCTGGGGCCAACGTCCTGACTTTC

d_call: -
j_call: TRBJ1-5
v_call: TRBV15
clone_size: -
cdr3_aa: CATSPKYSNQPQHF
cdr3_nt: TGTGCCACCAGCCCCAAATATAGCAATCAGCCCCAGCATTTT

d_call: TRBD1
j_call: TRBJ2-7
v_call: TRBV19
clone_size: -
cdr3_aa: CASSSPGQGVREQYF
cdr3_nt: TGTGCCAGTAGTTCGCCGGGACAGGGGGTTCGCGAGCAGTACTTC

d_call: TRBD1
j_call: TRBJ1-6
v_call: TRBV7-9
clone_size: -
cdr3_aa: CASSSQTGLNSPLHF
cdr3_nt: TGTGCCAGCAGCTCGCAGACAGGGTTGAATTCACCCCTCCACTTT

d_call: TRBD2
j_call: TRBJ2-5
v_call: TRBV7-2
clone_size: few
cdr3_aa: CASSFQRGGGETQYF
cdr3_nt: TGTGCCAGCAGCTTTCAGCGGGGGGGCGGAGAGACCCAGTACTTC

d_call: TRBD1
j_call: TRBJ1-1
v_call: TRBV29-1
clone_size: -
cdr3_aa: CSGTGTGGFGTEAFF
cdr3_nt: TGCAGCGGTACCGGGACAGGGGGCTTCGGGACTGAAGCTTTCTTT

d_call: TRBD1
j_call: TRBJ1-1
v_call: TRBV2
clone_size: -
cdr3_aa: CASSDNRGRITEAFF
cdr3_nt: TGTGCCAGCAGTGATAACAGGGGGCGTATCACTGAAGCTTTCTTT

d_call: -
j_call: TRBJ1-2
v_call: TRBV4-1
clone_size: -
cdr3_aa: CASSPGQINSYGYTF
cdr3_nt: TGCGCCAGCAGCCCCGGACAAATAAACTCTTATGGCTACACCTTC

d_call: -
j_call: TRBJ1-2
v_call: TRBV6-5
clone_size: -
cdr3_aa: CASSFSQGGDYGYTF
cdr3_nt: TGTGCCAGCAGTTTTTCCCAAGGGGGAGACTATGGCTACACCTTC

d_call: TRBD1
j_call: TRBJ1-1
v_call: TRBV7-8
clone_size: -
cdr3_aa: CASSGWGQENTEAFF
cdr3_nt: TGTGCCAGCAGCGGCTGGGGACAGGAGAACACTGAAGCTTTCTTT

d_call: -
j_call: TRBJ1-2
v_call: TRBV5-4
clone_size: -
cdr3_aa: CASSLEGLGVYGYTF
cdr3_nt: TGTGCCAGCAGCTTAGAGGGGCTTGGTGTCTATGGCTACACCTTC

d_call: TRBD1
j_call: TRBJ1-6
v_call: TRBV30
clone_size: -
cdr3_aa: CAWSERGPSYNSPLHF
cdr3_nt: TGTGCCTGGAGTGAAAGGGGGCCCTCCTATAATTCACCCCTCCACTTT

d_call: -
j_call: TRBJ1-1
v_call: TRBV5-1
clone_size: -
cdr3_aa: CASSSQANTEAFF
cdr3_nt: TGCGCCAGCAGCTCGCAGGCGAACACTGAAGCTTTCTTT

d_call: -
j_call: TRBJ1-2
v_call: TRBV25-1
clone_size: -
cdr3_aa: CASSMETGGYTF
cdr3_nt: TGTGCCAGCAGTATGGAGACGGGAGGCTACACCTTC

d_call: TRBD1
j_call: TRBJ1-2
v_call: TRBV3-1/TRBV3-2
clone_size: -
cdr3_aa: CASSGQGWGYGYTF
cdr3_nt: TGTGCCAGCTCAGGACAGGGATGGGGCTATGGCTACACCTTC

d_call: -
j_call: TRBJ1-6
v_call: TRBV2
clone_size: -
cdr3_aa: CASSVGPRNSPLHF
cdr3_nt: TGTGCCAGCAGTGTGGGACCGAGGAATTCACCCCTCCACTTT

d_call: TRBD1
j_call: TRBJ1-6
v_call: TRBV27
clone_size: -
cdr3_aa: CASRGQGNSPLHF
cdr3_nt: TGTGCCAGCAGAGGACAGGGGAATTCACCCCTCCACTTT

d_call: -
j_call: TRBJ1-1
v_call: TRBV29-1
clone_size: once
cdr3_aa: CSAQSLTEAFF
cdr3_nt: TGCAGCGCCCAGAGTTTAACTGAAGCTTTCTTT

d_call: -
j_call: TRBJ1-6
v_call: TRBV2
clone_size: -
cdr3_aa: CASSEREAGDSPLHF
cdr3_nt: TGTGCCAGCAGTGAAAGGGAGGCAGGGGATTCACCCCTCCACTTT

d_call: -
j_call: TRBJ2-1
v_call: TRBV10-1
clone_size: -
cdr3_aa: CASSPGSPLFNEQFF
cdr3_nt: TGCGCCAGCAGTCCGGGATCCCCTCTATTCAATGAGCAGTTCTTC

d_call: -
j_call: TRBJ1-1
v_call: TRBV6-5
clone_size: -
cdr3_aa: CASTYRAGKAFF
cdr3_nt: TGTGCCAGCACTTACAGGGCAGGGAAAGCTTTCTTT

d_call: TRBD1
j_call: TRBJ1-4
v_call: TRBV27
clone_size: -
cdr3_aa: CARTNRGINEKLFF
cdr3_nt: TGTGCCAGAACCAACAGGGGGATAAATGAAAAACTGTTTTTT

d_call: -
j_call: TRBJ1-5
v_call: TRBV19
clone_size: -
cdr3_aa: CASSKAVYSNQPQHF
cdr3_nt: TGTGCCAGTAGTAAGGCCGTCTATAGCAATCAGCCCCAGCATTTT

d_call: -
j_call: TRBJ1-2
v_call: TRBV7-2
clone_size: once
cdr3_aa: CASSLVPAGDYGYTF
cdr3_nt: TGTGCCAGCAGCTTAGTCCCGGCAGGGGACTATGGCTACACCTTC

d_call: -
j_call: TRBJ2-7
v_call: TRBV7-2
clone_size: -
cdr3_aa: CASTPPGGATYEQYF
cdr3_nt: TGTGCCAGCACCCCCCCAGGCGGGGCTACCTACGAGCAGTACTTC

d_call: TRBD1
j_call: TRBJ1-2
v_call: TRBV30
clone_size: -
cdr3_aa: CAWSPRTGVGYGYTF
cdr3_nt: TGTGCCTGGAGTCCACGGACAGGGGTGGGCTATGGCTACACCTTC

d_call: TRBD2
j_call: TRBJ2-3
v_call: TRBV23-1
clone_size: -
cdr3_aa: CASTEWEGLDTQYF
cdr3_nt: TGCGCCAGCACCGAATGGGAGGGGCTTGATACGCAGTATTTT

d_call: TRBD1
j_call: TRBJ2-2
v_call: TRBV7-6
clone_size: once
cdr3_aa: CASSFGTGVTGELFF
cdr3_nt: TGTGCCAGCAGCTTCGGGACAGGGGTCACCGGGGAGCTGTTTTTT

d_call: TRBD2
j_call: TRBJ2-1
v_call: TRBV18
clone_size: -
cdr3_aa: CASSPGTSGRLVGYNEQFF
cdr3_nt: TGTGCCAGCTCACCTGGGACTAGTGGGCGACTGGTCGGCTACAATGAGCAGTTCTTC

d_call: -
j_call: TRBJ1-6
v_call: TRBV15
clone_size: once
cdr3_aa: CATSRGGQLSSYNSPLHF
cdr3_nt: TGTGCCACCAGCAGAGGCGGACAGTTGAGCTCCTATAATTCACCCCTCCACTTT

d_call: TRBD1
j_call: TRBJ1-4
v_call: TRBV11-2
clone_size: -
cdr3_aa: CASSFDRGQLFF
cdr3_nt: TGTGCCAGCAGCTTCGACAGGGGGCAACTGTTTTTT

d_call: TRBD1
j_call: TRBJ1-2
v_call: TRBV10-2
clone_size: -
cdr3_aa: CASGGQAIYGYTF
cdr3_nt: TGCGCCAGCGGGGGACAGGCAATCTATGGCTACACCTTC

d_call: TRBD2
j_call: TRBJ2-7
v_call: TRBV2
clone_size: -
cdr3_aa: CASSIGTSGRQYF
cdr3_nt: TGTGCCAGCAGTATAGGGACTAGCGGAAGGCAGTACTTC

d_call: TRBD1
j_call: TRBJ1-5
v_call: TRBV6-2/TRBV6-3
clone_size: -
cdr3_aa: CASSYDRGRNQPQHF
cdr3_nt: TGTGCCAGCAGTTACGACAGGGGGCGGAATCAGCCCCAGCATTTT

d_call: -
j_call: TRBJ2-4
v_call: TRBV7-9
clone_size: -
cdr3_aa: CASSSPMAKNIQYF
cdr3_nt: TGTGCCAGCAGCTCCCCCATGGCCAAAAACATTCAGTACTTC

d_call: -
j_call: TRBJ2-1
v_call: TRBV7-9
clone_size: -
cdr3_aa: CASSGLSSYNEQFF
cdr3_nt: TGTGCCAGCAGCGGCTTGAGCTCCTACAATGAGCAGTTCTTC

d_call: -
j_call: TRBJ1-3
v_call: TRBV20-1
clone_size: once
cdr3_aa: CSASWGSGNTIYF
cdr3_nt: TGCAGTGCTAGTTGGGGTTCTGGAAACACCATATATTTT

d_call: -
j_call: TRBJ1-2
v_call: TRBV28
clone_size: -
cdr3_aa: CASTPQRRNNYGYTF
cdr3_nt: TGTGCCAGCACCCCGCAGCGAAGAAATAACTATGGCTACACCTTC

d_call: -
j_call: TRBJ1-5
v_call: TRBV2
clone_size: -
cdr3_aa: CASKSYFNQPQHF
cdr3_nt: TGTGCCAGCAAGAGTTATTTCAATCAGCCCCAGCATTTT

d_call: -
j_call: TRBJ2-7
v_call: TRBV3-1/TRBV3-2
clone_size: once
cdr3_aa: CASSQNLKYEQYF
cdr3_nt: TGTGCCAGCAGCCAAAACCTAAAGTACGAGCAGTACTTC